The rows below give T cell receptor beta chains drawn from one sample of a study of blood T cells in healthy people across ages. Using its own MiXCR run on the 5' RACE reads, TCRdb lists one record per CDR3 protein. The sample lists roughly 730,000 distinct CDR3 sequences, around 50% seen once, with 20% to 30% in the top ten. Sample: blood. The receptors shown here come from a man aged 40-50 years in good health. The CDR3 runs from the conserved cysteine through the conserved F or W. Fields, in order: D gene, V gene, J gene, CDR3 protein. The D gene is left open where the match is weak.

>-|TRBV28|TRBJ1-4
CASSPPDRPTNEKLFF
>-|TRBV10-2|TRBJ1-5
CASSEGLIGEGQPQHF
>-|TRBV7-3|TRBJ2-3
CASSLNRGAGDTQYF
>-|TRBV6-2/TRBV6-3|-
CASSYSFRSDEQYF
>-|TRBV28|TRBJ2-7
CASSSRGTHSYEQYF
>-|TRBV28|TRBJ2-5
CASSSAFQETQYF
>TRBD2|TRBV20-1|TRBJ2-3
CSVMAGALTDTQYF
>TRBD1|TRBV7-3|TRBJ2-3
CASSSWGTGVSTDTQYF
>-|TRBV29-1|TRBJ2-1
CSVEQYQGSSYNEQFF
>-|TRBV7-9|TRBJ2-3
CASHLSDTQYF
>-|TRBV2|TRBJ2-5
CASSEIRGVETQYF
>TRBD1|TRBV7-7|TRBJ2-5
CAGSLVTGGKETQYF
>TRBD2|TRBV4-3|TRBJ2-3
CASSLRREGVDTQYF
>TRBD1|TRBV27|TRBJ2-3
CASRRSGGAGADTQYF
>TRBD2|TRBV7-2|TRBJ2-1
CASSFLSGGAGEQFF
>TRBD2|TRBV14|-
CASSTDDRRPLALNEQYF
>-|TRBV5-1|TRBJ2-7
CASSLGQGRGYEQYF
>-|TRBV20-1|TRBJ2-7
CSGVGVGHYNEQYF
>TRBD1|TRBV12-3/TRBV12-4|TRBJ1-5
CASSLGQLGQPQHF
>TRBD2|TRBV25-1|TRBJ2-1
CASERTSGRSHNEQFF
>TRBD1|TRBV6-1|TRBJ1-1
CASRDRGQIDTEAFF
>TRBD2|TRBV25-1|TRBJ2-5
CASGRPGGSYNEQYF
>-|TRBV29-1|TRBJ2-1
CSVDDSPQFSYNEQFF
>TRBD1|TRBV2|TRBJ2-5
CASSDPTGSQETQYF
>-|TRBV7-3|TRBJ2-1
CASSLLGGGRRGNHNEQFF
>-|TRBV12-3/TRBV12-4|TRBJ1-5
CASRYREDQPQHF
>-|TRBV7-3|TRBJ2-7
CASSNVGGANSYEQYF
>-|TRBV29-1|TRBJ2-5
CSVSPVRAGQETQYF
>TRBD2|TRBV20-1|TRBJ2-7
CSAPAGTSGSSYEQYF
>TRBD2|TRBV10-2|-
CASNGLAGNYNEQYF
>TRBD2|TRBV20-1|TRBJ2-7
CSARGLAGVEAYEQYF
>-|TRBV20-1|TRBJ1-2
CSAPAPTSGEGYTF
>TRBD2|TRBV4-1|TRBJ2-3
CASSPGLAVTDTQYF
>TRBD1|TRBV4-1|TRBJ1-2
CASSLTGGSSGYTF
>-|TRBV28|TRBJ2-7
CARIKKIYEQYF
>-|TRBV10-3|TRBJ2-5
CAISESGQRIETQYF
>TRBD1|TRBV12-3/TRBV12-4|-
CASSFRDRRNIQYF
>-|TRBV9|TRBJ2-1
CASSVALHNEQFF
>-|TRBV20-1|TRBJ1-1
CSARESGNGRGTEAFF
>TRBD1|TRBV12-3/TRBV12-4|TRBJ2-7
CASSLSDREARYF
>-|TRBV7-2|TRBJ2-7
CARSPTSYEQYF